The clone carrying this T cell receptor beta chain was seen only a few times. The antigen remains unidentified. TCRB transcripts that were expressed got sequenced, as all of the isolated RNA had been reverse transcribed. Sequencing used immunoSEQ multiplex PCR; TCRdb keeps in-frame clones, though not all of them. The sample yields about 410,000 clones, approximately 14% seen once. This sample stems from a study of beta chain features in type 1 diabetes. Study-wide points: Sequencing used cDNA, and cells with high TCR expression could therefore be over-represented.

CDR3 length equals 17 residues. Germline CDR1 SGHDN, CDR2 FVKESK. The ends were cut back, 1 base at V and 5 bases at J, with 17 bases in the middle. Each donor gave one heparinised blood draw averaging around 120 mL. Purity of each sorted population was above 95%. The sequenced sample consisted of naive CD4+ T cells from blood. V usage is TRBV14 and J usage is TRBJ2-2; maybe TRBD2 (6 bases). The sequence came from a young man in good health. CDR3 sequence (DNA): TGTGCCAGCAGCCAAGCCGTAGGGAGGAAGTGGACCGGGGAGCTGTTTTTT. This codes for CASSQAVGRKWTGELFF.